This T cell receptor (beta chain) was captured in a study of T cells in Graves' hyperthyroidism and ophthalmopathy. Whole-study findings and limits: Stable hyperthyroidism was told apart from ophthalmopathy by a model built on 13 V-J features.

The CDR3 is made up of 14 amino acids. The J segment lost 3 bases and the V segment lost 2 bases, leaving 3 bases of the junction unmatched. CDR1 is SGHRS and CDR2 is YFSETQ in the germline V gene. Amplification yielded TCR beta CDR3 regions, with RNA transcripts as the source. HTBI primers were used for first-round RT-PCR of the TCR CDR3. TCRdb processed the multiplex PCR reads anew with MiXCR; each CDR3 protein has one entry. The sample yields a few hundred thousand distinct CDR3 sequences, 15% to 19% seen once. This clonotype was observed a handful of times. Its antigen is not known. Across 18 months, stable Graves' hyperthyroidism was marked by no progression to ophthalmopathy.

The source of this sequence is a woman under 30 with Graves' hyperthyroidism. This chain uses TRBV5-1 with TRBJ2-7, with 9 bases identical to TRBD2. Material for sequencing was blood. The DNA for the CDR3 is TGCGCCAGCAGCTTAACTAGCGGGCTCTACGAGCAGTACTTC. Amino acids: CASSLTSGLYEQYF.